Shown below are 21 T cell receptor beta chains from a single sample sequenced in a study of shared clonotypes between healthy human individuals. The assay was immunoSEQ multiplex PCR, and TCRdb's table has in-frame clones only and misses some. The profile shows fewer than 650,000 clones, about 82% of them singletons. Sequenced material: PBMCs. The receptors were gathered from a woman aged 40 to 50 in good health. Some clones in this sample may be carry-over from other donors' samples.

In this sample, this clone turned up many times. The chain carries TRBV5-1 and TRBJ1-1; TRBD1 agrees at 10 bases. V lost 0 bases, J lost 4 bases, and 6 bases stayed unmatched. CDR1 and CDR2 (germline): SGHRS, YFSETQ. The CDR3 loop spans 16 amino acids. This CDR3 reads CASSLGTGGLITEAFF. CDR3 DNA sequence: TGCGCCAGCAGCTTGGGGACAGGGGGTTTGATCACTGAAGCTTTCTTT.

This clone was seen more than once but under ten times. The chain is built from TRBV28 and TRBJ2-1; 8 nucleotides match TRBD2. This CDR3 spans 14 amino acids. Germline values: CDR1 MDHEN, CDR2 SYDVKM. V was pared by 10 bases and J by 8 bases, with 13 bases of the junction left unmatched. The CDR3 protein is CATNGGLAGYEQFF. As DNA, the CDR3 is TGTGCCACCAACGGCGGGCTAGCGGGCTATGAGCAGTTCTTC.

This clone was recorded only once. The chain carries TRBV11-2 and TRBJ2-7; 8 bases line up with TRBD2. The V segment lost 1 base and the J segment 5 bases; nucleotides outside the gene matches: 7. The CDR3 consists of 15 residues. Germline CDR1 and CDR2: SGHAT and FQNNGV. This chain's CDR3 is CASSLGSAGVHEQYF. The CDR3 DNA follows: TGTGCCAGCAGCTTAGGTTCAGCGGGAGTCCACGAGCAGTACTTC.

The chain recombines TRBV29-1 with TRBJ2-3; TRBD2 aligns across 14 bases. The germline CDR1 and CDR2 sequences are SQVTM and ANQGSEA. V was clipped by 7 bases and J by 12 bases; unmatched bases: 9. The CDR3 is 13 residues long. The CDR3 is CSAGGTSGSGQYF. The CDR3 DNA reads as TGCAGCGCTGGTGGGACTAGCGGGAGCGGACAGTATTTT.

The chain links TRBV7-8 to TRBJ2-1; 7 bases map to TRBD1. The CDR3 length is 16 residues. J gave up 0 bases and V 3 bases, and 5 bases lay outside the gene matches. The germline gives CDR1 SGHVS, CDR2 FQNEAQ. Written as DNA, the CDR3 is TGTGCCAGCAGCTTCACAGGGGTTAGCTCCTACAATGAGCAGTTCTTC. It codes for CASSFTGVSSYNEQFF. The whole variable domain, remainder taken from reference TRBV7-8 and TRBJ2-1, is GAGVSQSPRYKVAKRGQDVALRCDPISGHVSLFWYQQALGQGPEFLTYFQNEAQLDKSGLPSDRFFAERPEGSVSTLKIQRTQQEDSAVYLCASSFTGVSSYNEQFFGPGTRLTVL.

V and J are TRBV7-2 and TRBJ2-7; 9 bases are a match to TRBD2. This CDR3 has 17 amino acids. Germline V gives CDR1 SGHTA, CDR2 FQGNSA. The trim removed 3 bases at V and 6 bases at J, leaving 15 bases unmatched. In DNA, the CDR3 is TGTGCCAGCAGCTTGGACCACCTAGCGGGAATAAATGGCGAGCAGTACTTC. It is translated as CASSLDHLAGINGEQYF. The variable domain in full, with the rest retrieved from reference TRBV7-2 and TRBJ2-7, is GAGVSQSPSNKVTEKGKDVELRCDPISGHTALYWYRQSLGQGLEFLIYFQGNSAPDKSGLPSDRFSAERTGGSVSTLTIQRTQQEDSAVYLCASSLDHLAGINGEQYFGPGTRLTVT.

The V gene is TRBV27, the J gene TRBJ2-7, with a tentative D call TRBD2 (6 bases). This CDR3 region has 14 residues. V was trimmed by 5 bases and J by 5 bases, leaving 16 bases between them. Germline values: CDR1 MNHEY, CDR2 SMNVEV (reference sequence). The CDR3 sequence is CASSPMGTGDEQYF. The CDR3 nucleotides read TGTGCCAGCAGTCCTATGGGCACGGGGGACGAGCAGTACTTC.

The chain recombines TRBV9 with TRBJ2-7, with TRBD1 identical over 10 bases. The J call could be wrong; TRBJ2-1 is a better fit for the DNA end. CDR1 and CDR2 (germline): SGDLS, YYNGEE. The CDR3 is 15 residues long. CDR3 bases: TGTGCCAGCAGCGTAGGGGGACAGGGGACGAGTGAGCAGTTCTTC. Residues: CASSVGGQGTSEQFF.

V gene TRBV7-8 combines with J gene TRBJ2-2; D possibly corresponds to TRBD2 (6 bases). CDR3 length: 15 residues. V lost 0 bases and J lost 7, with 12 bases in between. Germline lookup yields CDR1 SGHVS and CDR2 FQNEAQ. The CDR3 region is CASSLASAGGGELFF. For the CDR3, the DNA is TGTGCCAGCAGCTTAGCGAGCGCCGGGGGCGGGGAGCTGTTTTTT.

The chain is built from TRBV29-1 and TRBJ1-1; D is undetermined. V lost 4 bases and J 4 bases, leaving 7 bases between the germline ends. Germline loops: CDR1 SQVTM, CDR2 ANQGSEA. The CDR3 runs 11 residues. CDR3 region: CSVGGGTEAFF. As DNA, the CDR3 is TGCAGCGTTGGAGGCGGCACTGAAGCTTTCTTT. The entire variable domain, with the rest obtained from reference TRBV29-1 and TRBJ1-1, is as follows: SAVISQKPSRDICQRGTSLTIQCQVDSQVTMMFWYRQQPGQSLTLIATANQGSEATYESGFVIDKFPISRPNLTFSTLTVSNMSPEDSSIYLCSVGGGTEAFFGQGTRLTVV.

The rearrangement joins TRBV7-6 to TRBJ2-5; D gene ambiguous. Germline assignment: CDR1 SGHVS and CDR2 FNYEAQ. Trimming pared 4 bases from V and 4 bases from J, leaving 10 bases between. The CDR3 length is 13 residues. For the CDR3, the DNA is TGTGCCAGCAGCTGGAAATGGGGAGAGACCCAGTACTTC. This gives the protein CASSWKWGETQYF.

About this clone itself: Germline is not matched at one junction end, which may reflect a read error. The V gene is TRBV11-1, the J gene TRBJ1-3; D is unresolved. Germline CDR1 reads SGHAT; CDR2 reads FQDESV (reference sequence). CDR3 size: 17 residues. CDR3 in amino acids: CASNLMGYRRSGNTIYF. DNA of the CDR3: TGTGCCAGCAACTTAATGGGCTACCGCCGCTCTGGAAACACCATATATTTT.

V usage is TRBV11-1 and J usage is TRBJ2-5; 9 nucleotides line up with TRBD1. This CDR3 contains 14 residues. With 5 bases clipped from V and 2 bases from J, the junction kept 3 bases outside the gene matches. Germline CDR1 is SGHAT and CDR2 is FQDESV (reference sequence). This CDR3 reads CASSPGQGQETQYF. Here the CDR3 DNA reads TGTGCCAGCAGCCCGGGACAGGGTCAAGAGACCCAGTACTTC.

The CDR3: CASEPTEQETQYF. The DNA for the CDR3 is TGTGCCAGCGAACCAACAGAACAAGAGACCCAGTACTTC. The rearrangement links TRBV11-2 to TRBJ2-5; the D is unclear. The CDR3 has 13 amino acids. The germline V gene has CDR1 SGHAT and CDR2 FQNNGV. V lost 8 bases, J lost 2 bases, and 12 bases lay in between.

Regarding this clone: The same CDR3 can be traced to other DNA sequences in this sample. The chain joins TRBV27 to TRBJ2-7; a weak D match, TRBD1 (6 bases). There are 13 residues in the CDR3. V dropped 4 bases and J dropped 1 base, with 8 bases sitting between them. In germline, CDR1 is MNHEY, CDR2 SMNVEV (reference sequence). The CDR3 DNA reads TGTGCCAGCAGTTCACAGGGTTCCTACGAGCAGTACTTC. This translates into CASSSQGSYEQYF.

The chain carries TRBV20-1 and TRBJ2-1, with a tentative D call TRBD2 (7 bases). Germline assignment: CDR1 DFQATT and CDR2 SNEGSKA (reference sequence). This CDR3 region has 11 residues. Trimming pared 2 bases from V and 15 bases from J, leaving 14 bases between. CDR3: CSARPQGRGFF. DNA for the CDR3: TGCAGTGCTAGACCCCAGGGGAGGGGGTTCTTC.

V and J are TRBV30 and TRBJ1-6; D is ambiguous. This CDR3 comprises 14 residues. Germline V CDR1 and CDR2: GTSNPN, SVGIG (reference sequence). V shed 3 bases and J shed 6 bases, with 12 bases lying between them. CDR3 in amino acids: CAWSAGRVNSPLHF. In DNA, the CDR3 is TGTGCCTGGAGCGCGGGGAGGGTTAATTCACCCCTCCACTTT.

The chain links TRBV7-9 to TRBJ1-1; D gene uncertain. The length of the CDR3 is 14 residues. Looked up from germline, CDR1 is SEHNR and CDR2 is FQNEAQ (reference sequence). V was pared by 3 bases and J by 1 base, with 9 bases between. Here the CDR3 reads CASSFREWNTEAFF. The CDR3 DNA is TGTGCCAGCAGCTTTAGGGAGTGGAACACTGAAGCTTTCTTT.

The chain has TRBV5-6 and TRBJ1-1; D unresolved. CDR3 size: 14 residues. V was cut by 0 bases and J by 0 bases, with 6 bases left in between. Germline loops: CDR1 SGHDT, CDR2 YYEEEE. The DNA for the CDR3 is TGTGCCAGCAGCTTGGGCCCCATGAACACTGAAGCTTTCTTT. Its translation is CASSLGPMNTEAFF.

CDR3 in DNA: TGTGCCAGCTTCCCGGGACTAGCAACCTACAATGAGCAGTTCTTC. This codes for CASFPGLATYNEQFF. The chain uses TRBV18 and TRBJ2-1; 9 bases align to TRBD2. CDR3 length: 15 residues. V shed 7 bases and J 2 bases; nucleotides not matched to a gene: 6. Germline V gene sequence: CDR1 KGHSH, CDR2 LQKENI.

CDR3 amino acids: CASSNGLAVNTGELFF. The CDR3 DNA is TGTGCCAGCAGCAACGGACTAGCGGTAAACACCGGGGAGCTGTTTTTT. This sequence joins TRBV5-4 and TRBJ2-2; 10 bases match TRBD2. Germline CDR1 is SGHNT and CDR2 is YYREEE (reference sequence). Trimming at V came to 4 bases and at J to 2 bases, leaving 5 bases not matched to a gene. The length of the CDR3 is 16 residues.